This TCR beta chain was observed in a study of response to subunit inactivated influenza vaccine. This clonotype was observed a few times. TCRdb analysed the RT-PCR reads with MiXCR anew, one entry per CDR3 protein. The table shows about 800,000 distinct CDR3 sequences, with 21% occurring only once. This CDR3 contains 15 residues. In germline, CDR1 is DFQATT, CDR2 SNEGSKA (reference sequence). V shed 6 bases, J shed 6 bases, and the junction held 11 bases outside the gene matches. The rearrangement links TRBV20-1 to TRBJ2-2; 9 bases agree with TRBD2. Sequences were derived from PBMCs from blood, sampled 4 to 6 days after vaccination. This receptor was identified in a man between 45 and 60 years old who received an inactivated influenza vaccine. The CDR3 is CSALGRGGSPGELFF. The CDR3 coding sequence is TGCAGTGCCCTAGGGCGGGGGGGCTCCCCCGGGGAGCTGTTTTTT.